Reported below is one T cell receptor (beta chain). Its target is not known. The sample is drawn from a study of metastatic and nonmetastatic thyroid tumors. Study-wide context: Repertoires from malignant and benign thyroid patients were compared across blood and tumor or nodule tissue.

This CDR3 is built from 14 residues. V lost 2 bases and J lost 4; bases outside the gene matches: 0. Per germline, CDR1 MRHNA and CDR2 SNTAGT. Thyroid surgery took place with no prior treatment in any patient. Study-wide findings and caveats: Versus benign nodules, malignant thyroid tumors reportedly had significantly higher TCR beta diversity, in blood and tumor.

Per the original methods: It was from CDR3 differences across clinicopathological groups that a distant-metastasis classifier for papillary thyroid cancer was built. TCRdb reanalyzed the PCR reads via MiXCR. TCRdb's processing, not the study's, gives the V and J calls here. This table holds more than 9,500 clones, 31% found once. This chain joins TRBV6-4 and TRBJ1-2; 11 bases fit TRBD1. The TCR originated in a male donor with papillary thyroid cancer or a benign thyroid nodule (not recorded which). Some clones in this sample may be carry-over from other donors' samples. Material for sequencing was tumor tissue. CDR3 sequence (DNA): TGTGCCAGCAGTGACGGGACAGGGGGCTATGGCTACACCTTC. This codes for CASSDGTGGYGYTF.